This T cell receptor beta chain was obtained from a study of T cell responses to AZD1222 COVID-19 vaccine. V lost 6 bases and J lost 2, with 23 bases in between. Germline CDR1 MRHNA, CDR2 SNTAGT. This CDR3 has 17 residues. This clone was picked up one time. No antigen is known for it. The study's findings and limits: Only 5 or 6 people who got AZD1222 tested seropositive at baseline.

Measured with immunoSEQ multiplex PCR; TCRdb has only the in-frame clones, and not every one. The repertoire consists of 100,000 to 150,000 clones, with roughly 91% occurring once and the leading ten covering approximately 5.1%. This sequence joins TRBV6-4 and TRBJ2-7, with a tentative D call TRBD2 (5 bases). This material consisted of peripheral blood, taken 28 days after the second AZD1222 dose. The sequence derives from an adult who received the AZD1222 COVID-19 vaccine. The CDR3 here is CASRARGPFDVAYEQYF. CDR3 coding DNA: TGTGCCAGCAGGGCCCGGGGTCCCTTCGATGTCGCCTACGAGCAGTACTTC.